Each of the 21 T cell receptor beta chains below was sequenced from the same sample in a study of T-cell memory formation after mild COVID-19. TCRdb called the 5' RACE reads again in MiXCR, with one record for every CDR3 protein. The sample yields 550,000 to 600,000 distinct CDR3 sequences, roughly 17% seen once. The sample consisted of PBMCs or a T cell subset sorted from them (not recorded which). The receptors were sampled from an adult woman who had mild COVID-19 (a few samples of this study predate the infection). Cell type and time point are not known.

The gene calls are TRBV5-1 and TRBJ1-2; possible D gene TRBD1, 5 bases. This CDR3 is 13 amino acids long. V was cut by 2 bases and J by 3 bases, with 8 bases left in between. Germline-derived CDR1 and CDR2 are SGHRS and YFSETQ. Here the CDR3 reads CASSFQGDYGYTF. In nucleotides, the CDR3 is TGCGCCAGCAGCTTCCAGGGTGACTATGGCTACACCTTC.

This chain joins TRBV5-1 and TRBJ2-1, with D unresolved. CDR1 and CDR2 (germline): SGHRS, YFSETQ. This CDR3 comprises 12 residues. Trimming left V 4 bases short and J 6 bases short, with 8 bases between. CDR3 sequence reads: CASSIAPNEQFF. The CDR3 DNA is TGCGCCAGCAGCATAGCTCCCAATGAGCAGTTCTTC.

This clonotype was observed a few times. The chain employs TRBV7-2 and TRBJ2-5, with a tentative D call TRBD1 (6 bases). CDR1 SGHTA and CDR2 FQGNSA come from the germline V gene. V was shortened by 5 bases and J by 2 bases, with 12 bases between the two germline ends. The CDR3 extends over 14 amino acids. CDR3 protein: CASSRGGQQETQYF. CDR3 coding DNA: TGTGCCAGCAGCCGAGGAGGACAGCAAGAGACCCAGTACTTC.

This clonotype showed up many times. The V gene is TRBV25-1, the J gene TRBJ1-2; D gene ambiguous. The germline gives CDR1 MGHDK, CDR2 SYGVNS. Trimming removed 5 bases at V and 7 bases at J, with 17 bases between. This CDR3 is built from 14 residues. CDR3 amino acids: CASSFPLFVIGYTF. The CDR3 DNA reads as TGTGCCAGCAGTTTCCCGCTCTTCGTTATTGGCTACACCTTC.

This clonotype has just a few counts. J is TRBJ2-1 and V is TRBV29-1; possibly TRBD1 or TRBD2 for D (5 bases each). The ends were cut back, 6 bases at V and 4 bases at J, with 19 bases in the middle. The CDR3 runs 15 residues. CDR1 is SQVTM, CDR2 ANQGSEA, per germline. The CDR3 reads CSVVGHRDGYNEQFF. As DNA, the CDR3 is TGCAGCGTCGTGGGCCACCGGGACGGATACAATGAGCAGTTCTTC.

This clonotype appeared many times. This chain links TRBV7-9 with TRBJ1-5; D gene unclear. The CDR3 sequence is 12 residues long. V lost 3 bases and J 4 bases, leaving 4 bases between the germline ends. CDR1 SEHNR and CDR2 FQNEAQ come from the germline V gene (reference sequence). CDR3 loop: CASSFPNQPQHF. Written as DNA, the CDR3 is TGTGCCAGCAGCTTCCCTAATCAGCCCCAGCATTTT.

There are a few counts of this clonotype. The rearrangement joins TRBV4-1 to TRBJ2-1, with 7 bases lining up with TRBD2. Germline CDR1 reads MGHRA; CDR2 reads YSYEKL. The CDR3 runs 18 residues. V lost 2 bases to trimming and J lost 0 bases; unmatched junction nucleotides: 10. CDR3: CASSQPLGGVSSYNEQFF. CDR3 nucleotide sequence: TGCGCCAGCAGCCAACCTTTGGGGGGGGTTAGCTCCTACAATGAGCAGTTCTTC.

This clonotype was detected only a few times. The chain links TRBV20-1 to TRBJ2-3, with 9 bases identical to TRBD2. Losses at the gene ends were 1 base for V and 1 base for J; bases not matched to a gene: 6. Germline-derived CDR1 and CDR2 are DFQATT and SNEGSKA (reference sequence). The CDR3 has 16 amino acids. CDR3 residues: CSARAWASGGTDTQYF. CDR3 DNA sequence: TGCAGTGCTAGAGCTTGGGCTAGCGGGGGCACAGATACGCAGTATTTT.

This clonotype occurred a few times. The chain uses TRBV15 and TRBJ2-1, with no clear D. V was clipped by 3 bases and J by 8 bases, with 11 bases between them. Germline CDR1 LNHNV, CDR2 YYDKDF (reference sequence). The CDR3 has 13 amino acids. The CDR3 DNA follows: TGTGCCACCAGCAGGACAAGCACGGATGAGCAGTTCTTC. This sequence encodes CATSRTSTDEQFF.

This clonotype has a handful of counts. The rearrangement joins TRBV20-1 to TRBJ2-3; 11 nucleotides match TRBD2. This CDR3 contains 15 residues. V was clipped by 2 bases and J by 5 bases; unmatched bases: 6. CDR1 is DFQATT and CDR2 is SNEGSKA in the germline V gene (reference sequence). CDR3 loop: CSARPGGLAVDTQYF. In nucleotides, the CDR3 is TGCAGTGCTAGACCAGGGGGACTAGCGGTAGATACGCAGTATTTT.

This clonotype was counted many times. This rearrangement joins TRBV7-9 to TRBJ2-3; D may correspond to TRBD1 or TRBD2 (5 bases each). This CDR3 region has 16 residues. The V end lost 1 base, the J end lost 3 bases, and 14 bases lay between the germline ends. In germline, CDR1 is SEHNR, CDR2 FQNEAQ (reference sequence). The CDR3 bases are TGTGCCAGCAGCTTAGGCGCGGCAGGGAGTACAGATACGCAGTATTTT. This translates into CASSLGAAGSTDTQYF.

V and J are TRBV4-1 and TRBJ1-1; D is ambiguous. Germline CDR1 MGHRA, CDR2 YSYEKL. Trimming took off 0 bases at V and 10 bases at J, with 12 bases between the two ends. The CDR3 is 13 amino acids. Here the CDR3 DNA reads TGCGCCAGCAGCCAAGATACAAATACAAGAGCTTTCTTT. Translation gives CASSQDTNTRAFF.

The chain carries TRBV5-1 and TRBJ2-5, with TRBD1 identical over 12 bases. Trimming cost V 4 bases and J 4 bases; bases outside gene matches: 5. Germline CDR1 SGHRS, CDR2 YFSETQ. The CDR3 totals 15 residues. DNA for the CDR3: TGCGCCAGCAGCACGGGACAGGGGGCGGGAGAGACCCAGTACTTC. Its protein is CASSTGQGAGETQYF.

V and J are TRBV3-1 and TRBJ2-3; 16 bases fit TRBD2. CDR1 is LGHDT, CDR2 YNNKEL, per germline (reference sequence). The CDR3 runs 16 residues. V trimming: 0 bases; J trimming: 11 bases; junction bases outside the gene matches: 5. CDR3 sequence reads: CASSQEGLAGGLKQYF. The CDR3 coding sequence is TGTGCCAGCAGCCAAGAGGGACTAGCGGGGGGGCTAAAGCAGTATTTT.

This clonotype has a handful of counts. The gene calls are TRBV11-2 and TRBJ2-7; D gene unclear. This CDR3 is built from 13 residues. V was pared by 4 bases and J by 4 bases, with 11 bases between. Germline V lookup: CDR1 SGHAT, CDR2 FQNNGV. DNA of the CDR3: TGTGCCAGCAGCTGGGATCTTTCGTACGAGCAGTACTTC. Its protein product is CASSWDLSYEQYF.

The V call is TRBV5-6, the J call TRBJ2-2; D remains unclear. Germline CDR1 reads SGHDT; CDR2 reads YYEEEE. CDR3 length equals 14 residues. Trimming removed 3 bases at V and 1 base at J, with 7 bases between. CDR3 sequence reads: CASSSDQNTGELFF. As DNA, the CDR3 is TGTGCCAGCAGCTCGGACCAGAACACCGGGGAGCTGTTTTTT.

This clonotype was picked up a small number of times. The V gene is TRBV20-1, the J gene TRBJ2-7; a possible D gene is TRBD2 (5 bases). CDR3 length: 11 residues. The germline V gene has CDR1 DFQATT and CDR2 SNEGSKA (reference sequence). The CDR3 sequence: CRYGLPTEQYF. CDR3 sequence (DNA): TGCAGATACGGACTGCCCACGGAGCAGTACTTC.

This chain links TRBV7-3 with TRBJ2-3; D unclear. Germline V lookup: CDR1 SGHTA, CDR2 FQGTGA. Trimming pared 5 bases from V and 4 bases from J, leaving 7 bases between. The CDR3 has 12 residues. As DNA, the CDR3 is TGTGCCAGCAGCCCGTGCGCAGATACGCAGTATTTT. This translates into CASSPCADTQYF.

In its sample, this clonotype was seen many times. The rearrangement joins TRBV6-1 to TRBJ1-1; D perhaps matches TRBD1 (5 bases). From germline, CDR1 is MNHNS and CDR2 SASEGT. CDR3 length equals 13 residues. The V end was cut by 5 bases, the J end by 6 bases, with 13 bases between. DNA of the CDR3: TGTGCCAGCAGTCCCCCAGGGAGCCCTGAAGCTTTCTTT. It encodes CASSPPGSPEAFF.

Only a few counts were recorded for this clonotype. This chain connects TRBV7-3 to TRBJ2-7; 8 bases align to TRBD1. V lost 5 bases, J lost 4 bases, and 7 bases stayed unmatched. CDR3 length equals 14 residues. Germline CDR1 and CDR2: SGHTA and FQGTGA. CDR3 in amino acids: CASSPSDRAYEQYF. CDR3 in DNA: TGTGCCAGCAGCCCCTCGGACAGGGCGTACGAGCAGTACTTC.

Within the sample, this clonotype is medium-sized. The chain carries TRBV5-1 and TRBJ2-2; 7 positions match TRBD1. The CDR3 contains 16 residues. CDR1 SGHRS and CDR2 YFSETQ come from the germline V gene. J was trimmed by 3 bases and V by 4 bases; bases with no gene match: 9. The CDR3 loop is CASSPRQGFDTGELFF. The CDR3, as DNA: TGCGCCAGCAGCCCTAGACAGGGCTTTGACACCGGGGAGCTGTTTTTT.